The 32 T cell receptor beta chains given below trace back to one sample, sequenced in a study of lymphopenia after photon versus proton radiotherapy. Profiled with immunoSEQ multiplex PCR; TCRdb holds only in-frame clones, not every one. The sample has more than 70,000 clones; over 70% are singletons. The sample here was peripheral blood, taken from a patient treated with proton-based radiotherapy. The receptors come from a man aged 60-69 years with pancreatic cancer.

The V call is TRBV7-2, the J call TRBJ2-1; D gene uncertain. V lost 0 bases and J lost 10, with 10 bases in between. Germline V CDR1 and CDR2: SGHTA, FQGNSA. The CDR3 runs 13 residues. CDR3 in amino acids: CASSLAGQFEQFF. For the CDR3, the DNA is TGTGCCAGCAGCTTAGCAGGGCAGTTCGAGCAGTTCTTC.

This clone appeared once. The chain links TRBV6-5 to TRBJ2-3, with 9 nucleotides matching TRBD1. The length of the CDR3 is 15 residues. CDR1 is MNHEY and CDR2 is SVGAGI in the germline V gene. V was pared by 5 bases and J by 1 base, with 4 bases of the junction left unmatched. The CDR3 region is CASSPGQGRTDTQYF. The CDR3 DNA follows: TGTGCCAGCAGTCCTGGACAGGGGCGCACAGATACGCAGTATTTT.

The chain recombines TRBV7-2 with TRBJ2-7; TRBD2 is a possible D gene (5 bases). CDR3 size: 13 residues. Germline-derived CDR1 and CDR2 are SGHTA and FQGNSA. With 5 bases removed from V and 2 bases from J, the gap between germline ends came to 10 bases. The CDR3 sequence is CASSHGGPYEQYF. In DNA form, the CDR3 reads TGTGCCAGCAGCCACGGAGGACCCTACGAGCAGTACTTC.

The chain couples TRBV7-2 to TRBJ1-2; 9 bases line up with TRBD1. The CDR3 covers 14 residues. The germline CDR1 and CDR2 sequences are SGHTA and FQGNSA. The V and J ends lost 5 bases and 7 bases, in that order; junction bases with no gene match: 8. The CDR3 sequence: CASSRTRDRVGYTF. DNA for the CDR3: TGTGCCAGCAGCCGAACTCGGGACAGGGTTGGCTACACCTTC.

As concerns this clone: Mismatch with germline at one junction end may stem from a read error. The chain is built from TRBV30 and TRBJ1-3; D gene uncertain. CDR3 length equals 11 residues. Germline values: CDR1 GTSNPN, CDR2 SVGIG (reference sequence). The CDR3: CAWIVGDTIYF. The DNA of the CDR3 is TGTGCCTGGATTGTTGGAGACACCATATATTTT.

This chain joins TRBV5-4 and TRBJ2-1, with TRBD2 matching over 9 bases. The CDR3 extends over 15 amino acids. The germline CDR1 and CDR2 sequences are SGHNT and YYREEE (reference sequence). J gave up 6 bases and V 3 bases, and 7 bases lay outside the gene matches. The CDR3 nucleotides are TGTGCCAGCAGCTCCCAACTAGCGGGCCCCAATGAGCAGTTCTTC. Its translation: CASSSQLAGPNEQFF.

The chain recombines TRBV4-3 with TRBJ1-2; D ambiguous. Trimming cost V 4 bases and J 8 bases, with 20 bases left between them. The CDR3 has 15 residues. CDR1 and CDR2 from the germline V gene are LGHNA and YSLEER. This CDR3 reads CASSRGPMTTEGYTF. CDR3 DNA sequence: TGCGCCAGCAGCCGGGGTCCCATGACAACGGAAGGCTACACCTTC.

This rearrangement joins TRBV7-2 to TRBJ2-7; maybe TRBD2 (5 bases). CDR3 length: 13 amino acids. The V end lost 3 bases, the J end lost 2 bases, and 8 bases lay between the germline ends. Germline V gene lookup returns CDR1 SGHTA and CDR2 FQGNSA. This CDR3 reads CASSLEVAYEQYF. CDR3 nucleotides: TGTGCCAGCAGCTTGGAGGTAGCCTACGAGCAGTACTTC.

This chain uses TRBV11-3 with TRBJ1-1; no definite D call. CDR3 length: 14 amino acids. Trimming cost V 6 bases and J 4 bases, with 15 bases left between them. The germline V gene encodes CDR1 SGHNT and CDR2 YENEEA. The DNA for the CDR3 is TGTGCCAGCAGTCGTCAGGTCGCCCGCACTGAAGCTTTCTTT. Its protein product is CASSRQVARTEAFF.

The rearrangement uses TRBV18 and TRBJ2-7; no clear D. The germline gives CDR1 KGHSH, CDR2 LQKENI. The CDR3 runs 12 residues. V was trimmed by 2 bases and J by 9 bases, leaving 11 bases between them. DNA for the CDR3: TGTGCCAGCTCACCAAACAGCCCATGGCAGTACTTC. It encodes CASSPNSPWQYF. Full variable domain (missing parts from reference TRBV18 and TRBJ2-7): NAGVMQNPRHLVRRRGQEARLRCSPMKGHSHVYWYRQLPEEGLKFMVYLQKENIIDESGMPKERFSAEFPKEGPSILRIQQVVRGDSAAYFCASSPNSPWQYFGPGTRLTVT.

The CDR3 nucleotides read TGCGCCAGCAGCCTTGAGTTGAACACTGAAGCTTTCTTT. Translating it yields CASSLELNTEAFF. The gene calls are TRBV4-1 and TRBJ1-1, with D unclear. The CDR3 totals 13 residues. Trimming left V 4 bases short and J 0 bases short, with 6 bases between. Germline CDR1 MGHRA, CDR2 YSYEKL.

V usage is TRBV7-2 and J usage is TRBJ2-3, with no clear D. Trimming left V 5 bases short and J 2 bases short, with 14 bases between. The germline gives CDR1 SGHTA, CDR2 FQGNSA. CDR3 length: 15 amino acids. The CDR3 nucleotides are TGTGCCAGCAGCGATCTCTCTCGGGCCACAGATACGCAGTATTTT. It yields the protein CASSDLSRATDTQYF.

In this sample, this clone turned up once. CDR3 loop: CASSLAKRGGAGELFF. The CDR3 DNA is TGTGCCAGCAGCTTGGCCAAGCGGGGGGGGGCCGGGGAGCTGTTTTTT. The chain has TRBV5-4 and TRBJ2-2, with 10 bases lining up with TRBD2. The CDR3 covers 16 residues. From germline, CDR1 is SGHNT and CDR2 YYREEE (reference sequence). V trimming: 0 bases; J trimming: 6 bases; junction bases outside the gene matches: 5.

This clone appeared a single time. The CDR3 loop reads CASIPTVNTEAFF. As DNA, the CDR3 is TGTGCCAGCATCCCAACAGTGAACACTGAAGCTTTCTTT. This chain connects TRBV6-6 to TRBJ1-1; D gene ambiguous. Trimming shortened V by 7 bases and J by 0 bases, and 9 bases separated the two germline ends. The CDR3 covers 13 residues. The germline gives CDR1 MNHNY, CDR2 SVGAGI (reference sequence).

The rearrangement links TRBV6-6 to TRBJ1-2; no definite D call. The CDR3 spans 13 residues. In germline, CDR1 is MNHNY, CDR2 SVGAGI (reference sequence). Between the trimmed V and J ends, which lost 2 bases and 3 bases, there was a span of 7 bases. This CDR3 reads CASSYTSDYGYTF. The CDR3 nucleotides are TGTGCCAGCAGTTACACATCTGACTATGGCTACACCTTC.

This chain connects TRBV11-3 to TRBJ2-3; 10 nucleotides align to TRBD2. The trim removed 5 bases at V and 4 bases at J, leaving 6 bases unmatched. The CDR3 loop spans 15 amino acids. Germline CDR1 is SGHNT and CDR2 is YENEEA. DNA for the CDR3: TGTGCCAGCAGCCTAGCGGGAGCTAGGGCAGATACGCAGTATTTT. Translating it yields CASSLAGARADTQYF.

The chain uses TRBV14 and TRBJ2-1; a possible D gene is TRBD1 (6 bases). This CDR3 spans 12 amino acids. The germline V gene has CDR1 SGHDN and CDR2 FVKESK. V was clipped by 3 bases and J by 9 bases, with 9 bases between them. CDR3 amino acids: CASSQDSLEQFF. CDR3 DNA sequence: TGTGCCAGCAGCCAGGACAGCCTTGAGCAGTTCTTC.

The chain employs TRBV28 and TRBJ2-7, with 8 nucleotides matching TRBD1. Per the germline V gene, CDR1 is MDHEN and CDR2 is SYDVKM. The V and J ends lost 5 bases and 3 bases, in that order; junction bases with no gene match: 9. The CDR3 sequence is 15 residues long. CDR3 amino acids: CASSLTGTGFYEQYF. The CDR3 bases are TGTGCCAGCAGTCTTACCGGGACAGGATTCTACGAGCAGTACTTC.

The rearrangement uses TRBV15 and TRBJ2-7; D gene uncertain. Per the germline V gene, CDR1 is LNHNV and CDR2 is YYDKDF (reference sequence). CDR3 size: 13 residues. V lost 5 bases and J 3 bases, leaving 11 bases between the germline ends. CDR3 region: CATSPGFGYEQYF. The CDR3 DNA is TGTGCCACCAGCCCCGGGTTCGGCTACGAGCAGTACTTC.

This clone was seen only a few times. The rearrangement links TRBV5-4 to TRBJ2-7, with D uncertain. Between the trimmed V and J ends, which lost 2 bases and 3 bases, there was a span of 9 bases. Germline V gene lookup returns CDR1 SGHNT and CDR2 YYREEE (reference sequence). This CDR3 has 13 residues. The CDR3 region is CASSFSRSYEQYF. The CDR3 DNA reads TGTGCCAGCAGCTTCTCCAGGAGCTACGAGCAGTACTTC.

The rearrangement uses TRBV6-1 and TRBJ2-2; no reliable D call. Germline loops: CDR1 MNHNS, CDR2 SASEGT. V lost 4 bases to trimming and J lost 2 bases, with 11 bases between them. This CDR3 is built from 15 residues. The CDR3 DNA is TGTGCCAGCAGTGCCCGGAGCCCAAACACCGGGGAGCTGTTTTTT. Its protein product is CASSARSPNTGELFF.

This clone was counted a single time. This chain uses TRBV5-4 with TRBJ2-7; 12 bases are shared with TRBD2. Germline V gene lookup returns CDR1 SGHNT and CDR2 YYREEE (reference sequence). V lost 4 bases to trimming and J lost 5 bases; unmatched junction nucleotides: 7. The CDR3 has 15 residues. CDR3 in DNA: TGTGCCAGCAGCCCAACCCTAGCGGGAGGGCACGAGCAGTACTTC. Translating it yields CASSPTLAGGHEQYF.

The CDR3 loop reads CAWRNRDTFNSPLHF. The CDR3 DNA sequence: TGTGCCTGGAGAAATCGGGATACTTTTAATTCACCCCTCCACTTT. The chain links TRBV30 to TRBJ1-6; no reliable D call. Germline V gene lookup returns CDR1 GTSNPN and CDR2 SVGIG (reference sequence). This CDR3 region has 15 residues. Between the trimmed V and J ends, which lost 3 bases and 6 bases, there was a span of 15 bases.

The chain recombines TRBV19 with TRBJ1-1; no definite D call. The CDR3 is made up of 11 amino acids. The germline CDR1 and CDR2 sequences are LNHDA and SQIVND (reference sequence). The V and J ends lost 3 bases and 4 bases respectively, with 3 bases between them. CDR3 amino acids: CASSMITEAFF. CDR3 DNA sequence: TGTGCCAGTAGTATGATCACTGAAGCTTTCTTT. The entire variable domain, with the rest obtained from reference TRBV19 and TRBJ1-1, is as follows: DGGITQSPKYLFRKEGQNVTLSCEQNLNHDAMYWYRQDPGQGLRLIYYSQIVNDFQKGDIAEGYSVSREKKESFPLTVTSAQKNPTAFYLCASSMITEAFFGQGTRLTVV.

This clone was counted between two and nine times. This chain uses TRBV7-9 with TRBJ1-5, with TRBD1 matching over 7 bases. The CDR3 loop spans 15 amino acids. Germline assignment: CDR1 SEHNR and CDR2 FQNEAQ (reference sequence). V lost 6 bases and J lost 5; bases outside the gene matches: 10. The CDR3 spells CASRPLGTGDQPQHF. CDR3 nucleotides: TGTGCCAGCAGACCATTGGGAACAGGGGATCAGCCCCAGCATTTT.

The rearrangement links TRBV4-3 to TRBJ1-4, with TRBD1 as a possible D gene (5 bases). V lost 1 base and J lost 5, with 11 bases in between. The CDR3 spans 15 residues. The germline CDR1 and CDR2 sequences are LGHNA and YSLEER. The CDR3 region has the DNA TGCGCCAGCAGCCAAGGGGGGACTAGCAATGAAAAACTGTTTTTT. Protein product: CASSQGGTSNEKLFF.

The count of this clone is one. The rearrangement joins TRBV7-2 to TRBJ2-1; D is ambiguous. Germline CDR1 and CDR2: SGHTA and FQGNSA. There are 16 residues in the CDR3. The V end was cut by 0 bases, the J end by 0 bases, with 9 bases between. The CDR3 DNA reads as TGTGCCAGCAGCTTAGCGGGTTTGAGCTCCTACAATGAGCAGTTCTTC. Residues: CASSLAGLSSYNEQFF.

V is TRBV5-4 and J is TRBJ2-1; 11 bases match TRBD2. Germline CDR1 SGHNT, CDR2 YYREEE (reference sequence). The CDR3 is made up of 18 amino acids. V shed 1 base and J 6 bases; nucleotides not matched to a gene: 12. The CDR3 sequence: CASSLRGSGRASSNEQFF. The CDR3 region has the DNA TGTGCCAGCAGCTTGAGGGGTAGCGGGAGGGCCAGCAGCAATGAGCAGTTCTTC.

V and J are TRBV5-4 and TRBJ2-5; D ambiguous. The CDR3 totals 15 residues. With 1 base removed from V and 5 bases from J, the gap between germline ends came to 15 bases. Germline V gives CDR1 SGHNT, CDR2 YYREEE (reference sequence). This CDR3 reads CASSLRHVGDETQYF. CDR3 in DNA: TGTGCCAGCAGCTTGCGACATGTGGGTGATGAGACCCAGTACTTC.

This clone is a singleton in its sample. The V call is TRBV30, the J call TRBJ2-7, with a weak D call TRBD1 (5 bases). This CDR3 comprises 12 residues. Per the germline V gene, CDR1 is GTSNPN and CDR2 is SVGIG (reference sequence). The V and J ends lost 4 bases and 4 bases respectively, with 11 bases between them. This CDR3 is CAWTQGPYEQYF. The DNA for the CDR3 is TGTGCCTGGACCCAGGGCCCATACGAGCAGTACTTC.

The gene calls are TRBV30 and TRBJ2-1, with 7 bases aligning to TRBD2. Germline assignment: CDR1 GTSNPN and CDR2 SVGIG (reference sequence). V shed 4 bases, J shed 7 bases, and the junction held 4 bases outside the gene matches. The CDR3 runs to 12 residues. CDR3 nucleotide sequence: TGTGCCTGGACGAGGGAGGGGAATGAGCAGTTCTTC. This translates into CAWTREGNEQFF.

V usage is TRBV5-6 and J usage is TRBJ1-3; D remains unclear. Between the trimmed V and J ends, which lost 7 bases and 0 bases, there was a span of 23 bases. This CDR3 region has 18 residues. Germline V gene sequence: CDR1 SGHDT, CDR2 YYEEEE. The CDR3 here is CASETRWRLPSSGNTIYF. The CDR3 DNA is TGTGCCAGCGAAACGAGGTGGAGGCTCCCTAGCTCTGGAAACACCATATATTTT.